This entry is about one TCR beta chain. The antigen is unknown. This CDR3 contains 13 residues. The V gene lost 2 bases and the J gene lost 1 base, with 7 bases spanning the gap. The germline V gene encodes CDR1 SQVTM and CDR2 ANQGSEA. There were only healthy Caucasians among the donors. This sample is part of a study of identical twins. MiXCR, applied by TCRdb to the 5' RACE reads, yields one record per CDR3 protein. The sample holds some 1,600,000 distinct CDR3 sequences, roughly 35% seen once. Study-wide results and limits: High-abundance cord blood beta clonotypes had fewer insertions; memory repertoires showed none. Excess sharing by twins proved weaker in beta out-of-frame sequences. Recombination models fit unrelated individuals' TCR alpha sharing but underestimated twins'.

This sequence was found in a newborn girl in good health. Sample: cord blood. This chain joins TRBV29-1 and TRBJ2-3; D is uncertain. Here the CDR3 reads CSVETMGTDTQYF. The CDR3, as DNA: TGCAGCGTTGAAACGATGGGCACAGATACGCAGTATTTT.